This is a list of T cell receptor beta chains from one sample in a study of blood T cell repertoires in COVID-19. The method was immunoSEQ multiplex PCR; TCRdb's version includes in-frame clones alone and lacks a portion of them. The sample holds 110,000 or so clones, around nine tenths seen once. What was sequenced was peripheral blood. The origin of the receptors is a woman in her forties or fifties with acute or convalescent COVID-19. Both conserved end residues are part of each CDR3. The order of the fields is D gene, J gene, V gene, CDR3 DNA, CDR3 protein. The D gene is left open where the match is weak.

d_call: TRBD2
j_call: TRBJ2-7
v_call: TRBV20-1
cdr3_nt: TGCAGTGCTAGTCGTGGTAGCGGGGGGACCTCTTACGAGCAGTACTTC
cdr3_aa: CSASRGSGGTSYEQYF

d_call: -
j_call: TRBJ1-2
v_call: TRBV7-8
cdr3_nt: TGTGCCAGCAGCTACTCGAGCTTTAGTGGCTACACCTTC
cdr3_aa: CASSYSSFSGYTF

d_call: -
j_call: TRBJ2-7
v_call: TRBV20-1
cdr3_nt: TGCAGGGGAACAGGTAAACACTTC
cdr3_aa: CRGTGKHF

d_call: -
j_call: TRBJ1-2
v_call: TRBV7-2
cdr3_nt: TGTGCCAGCAGCTCCGGACAATTCTATGGCTACACCTTC
cdr3_aa: CASSSGQFYGYTF

d_call: TRBD2
j_call: TRBJ2-2
v_call: TRBV18
cdr3_nt: TGTGCCAGCTCGCTCAGCACTAGCGGAGCGAACACCGGGGAGCTGTTTTTT
cdr3_aa: CASSLSTSGANTGELFF

d_call: TRBD1
j_call: TRBJ2-5
v_call: TRBV5-1
cdr3_nt: TGCGCCAGCAGCTGGATGGACAGGGGATCCGGAGAGACCCAGTACTTC
cdr3_aa: CASSWMDRGSGETQYF

d_call: -
j_call: TRBJ2-7
v_call: TRBV2
cdr3_nt: TGTGCCGCAGGGACATACGAGCAGTACTTC
cdr3_aa: CAAGTYEQYF

d_call: TRBD2
j_call: TRBJ2-3
v_call: TRBV11-3
cdr3_nt: TGTGCCAGCAGCAAGACTAGCGGATCAGATACGCAGTATTTT
cdr3_aa: CASSKTSGSDTQYF

d_call: TRBD1
j_call: TRBJ2-5
v_call: TRBV7-9
cdr3_nt: TGTGCCAGCAGCTCCTCCGGGACAGAAGAGACCCAGTACTTC
cdr3_aa: CASSSSGTEETQYF

d_call: -
j_call: TRBJ1-5
v_call: TRBV30
cdr3_nt: TGTGCCTGGAGTCAAAAGGGGTGGAGCAATCAGCCCCAGCATTTT
cdr3_aa: CAWSQKGWSNQPQHF

d_call: TRBD2
j_call: TRBJ2-7
v_call: TRBV14
cdr3_nt: TGTGCCAGCAGTCAGGGGACTAGCGGTCCCTACGAGCAGTACTTC
cdr3_aa: CASSQGTSGPYEQYF

d_call: TRBD2
j_call: TRBJ2-1
v_call: TRBV30
cdr3_nt: TGTGCCTGGGGACTAGCTCATGAGCAGTTCTTC
cdr3_aa: CAWGLAHEQFF

d_call: TRBD1
j_call: TRBJ2-3
v_call: TRBV10-3
cdr3_nt: TGTGCCATCACGGGACAGGGCACAGATACGCAGTATTTT
cdr3_aa: CAITGQGTDTQYF

d_call: TRBD2
j_call: TRBJ2-7
v_call: TRBV5-5
cdr3_nt: TGTGCCAGCAGCGTCCAGGGAGGGAGCTACGAGCAGTACTTC
cdr3_aa: CASSVQGGSYEQYF